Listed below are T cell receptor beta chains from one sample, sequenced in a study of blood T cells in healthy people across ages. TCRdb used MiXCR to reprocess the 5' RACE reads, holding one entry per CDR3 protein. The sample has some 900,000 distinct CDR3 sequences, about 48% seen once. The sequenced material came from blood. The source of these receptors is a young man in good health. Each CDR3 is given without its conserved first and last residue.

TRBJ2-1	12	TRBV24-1	ATSDSKTVAEQF
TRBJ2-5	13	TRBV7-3	ASSLSGTSTNEQY
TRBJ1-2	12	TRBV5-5	ASSLVAGSGGYT
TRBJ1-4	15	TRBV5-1	ASSPVTEQATNEKLF
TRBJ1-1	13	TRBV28	ASSLFSTGNTEAF
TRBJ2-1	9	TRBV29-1	SAGLQETQF
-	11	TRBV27	ASSLSHRNEQY
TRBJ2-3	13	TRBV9	ASSVSGRPTDTQY
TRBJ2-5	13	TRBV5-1	ASSLDGTALETQY
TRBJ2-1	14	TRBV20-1	SAKSPGTSGGNEQF
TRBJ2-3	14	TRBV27	ASSPRDRGRTDTQY
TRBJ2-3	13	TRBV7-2	ASSLVMAGVGTQY
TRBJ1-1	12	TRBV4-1	ASSLGTGRTGAF
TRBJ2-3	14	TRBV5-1	ASSLGHTTFTDTQY
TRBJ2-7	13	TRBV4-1	ASSQDSSVSYEQY
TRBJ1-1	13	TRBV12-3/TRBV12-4	ASSFVTRGEDEAF
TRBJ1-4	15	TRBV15	ATSRFRSTGPNEKLF
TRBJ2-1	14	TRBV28	ASRDPGQGPYNEQF
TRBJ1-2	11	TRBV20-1	SARAQENYGYT
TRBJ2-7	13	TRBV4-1	ASSQRDFSSYEQY
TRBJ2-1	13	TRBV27	ASTREGLGYNEQF
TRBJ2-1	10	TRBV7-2	ASGGVYNEQF
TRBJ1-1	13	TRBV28	ASSLRQRMNTEAF
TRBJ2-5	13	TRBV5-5	ASSGSQGAGGTQY
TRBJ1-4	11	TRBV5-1	ASSSGHIEKLF
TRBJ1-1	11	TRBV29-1	SSSAGEWTEAF
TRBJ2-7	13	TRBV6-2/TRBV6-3	ASSYLQGTYYKQY
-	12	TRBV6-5	ASSLRGQYYEQY
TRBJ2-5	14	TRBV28	ASSPLWAGNQETQY
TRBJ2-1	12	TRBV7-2	ASTIAAGYNEQF
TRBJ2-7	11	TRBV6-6	ASTGILTYEQY
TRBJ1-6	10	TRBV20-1	SIDTGNSPLH
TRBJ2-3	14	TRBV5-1	ASSLEGTRSTDTQY
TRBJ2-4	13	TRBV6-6	ASTTGTANKNIQY
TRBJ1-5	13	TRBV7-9	ASSDSDKINQPQH
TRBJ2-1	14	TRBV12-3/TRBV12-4	ASSLSGGRGYNEQF
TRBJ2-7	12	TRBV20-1	SARFDRGSYERY
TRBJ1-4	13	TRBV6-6	ASSSSGVWREKLF
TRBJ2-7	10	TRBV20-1	SAEGSSYEQY
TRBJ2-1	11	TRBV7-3	ASSANKYNEQF
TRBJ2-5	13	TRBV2	ASSEARAGQETQY
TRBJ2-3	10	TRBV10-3	ATQGDPDTQY
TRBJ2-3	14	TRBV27	ASSLYRASITDTQY
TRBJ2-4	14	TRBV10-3	AMEFPVAGALNIQY
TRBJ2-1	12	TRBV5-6	ASSLPDPYNEQF
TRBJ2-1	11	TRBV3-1	ASSQDRQDEQF
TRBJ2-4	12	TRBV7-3	ASSLRPGEGEQY
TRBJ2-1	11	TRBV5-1	ASSSPRVYEQF
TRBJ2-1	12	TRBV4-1	ASSQLLQYNEQF
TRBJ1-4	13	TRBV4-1	ASRTGPGGNEKLF
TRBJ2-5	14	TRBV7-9	ASSSGHRSYQETQY
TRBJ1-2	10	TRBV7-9	ASSPVGEGYT
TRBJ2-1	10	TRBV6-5	ASTDPVNEQF
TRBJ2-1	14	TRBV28	ASSWKTGGLLDEQF
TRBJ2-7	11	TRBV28	ASGQGVPYEQY
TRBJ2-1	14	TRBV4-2	ASSQGTGGSVNEQF
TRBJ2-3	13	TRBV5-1	ASSPGLGLTDTQY